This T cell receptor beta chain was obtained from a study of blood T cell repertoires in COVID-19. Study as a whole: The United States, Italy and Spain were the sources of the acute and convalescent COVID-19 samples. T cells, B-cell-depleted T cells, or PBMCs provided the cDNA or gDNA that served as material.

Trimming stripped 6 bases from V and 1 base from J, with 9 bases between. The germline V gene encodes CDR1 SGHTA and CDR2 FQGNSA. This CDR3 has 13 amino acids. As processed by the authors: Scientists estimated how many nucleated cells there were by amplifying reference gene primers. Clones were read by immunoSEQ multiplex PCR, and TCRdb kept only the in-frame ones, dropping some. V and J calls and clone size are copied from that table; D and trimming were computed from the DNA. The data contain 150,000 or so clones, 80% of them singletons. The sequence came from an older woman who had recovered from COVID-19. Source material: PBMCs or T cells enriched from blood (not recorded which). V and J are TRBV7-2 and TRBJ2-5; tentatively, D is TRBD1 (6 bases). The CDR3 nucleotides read TGTGCCAGCAGTAACAGGGTCCAAGAGACCCAGTACTTC. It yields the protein CASSNRVQETQYF.